This T cell receptor beta chain derives from a study of blood T cells in healthy people across ages. Study overall: About one barcoded beta molecule per two T cells was captured by template switching. Study-level points and caveats: Older age went with lower TCR beta diversity per million T cells, in a roughly linear way. Samples with more naive T cells showed higher observed beta diversity.

This CDR3 has 11 amino acids. Trimming took 5 bases from V and 8 from J, leaving 4 bases between them. This clonotype has at least ten counts. Its antigen is not identified. The authors extracted at least 5 micrograms of total RNA per sample. With a J-beta primer mix and a sample-barcoded 5' primer, a second PCR ran 7 to 11 cycles. Using its own MiXCR run on the 5' RACE reads, TCRdb lists one record per CDR3 protein. The sample contains approximately 850,000 distinct CDR3 sequences, approximately 48% of which appear only once. The material sequenced was blood. V and J are TRBV12-3 or TRBV12-4 and TRBJ2-6; no firm D call. The source of this sequence is a man aged 60 to 69 in good health. For the CDR3, the DNA is TGTGCCAGCAGTCCAACCAACGTCCTGACTTTC. This translates into CASSPTNVLTF.